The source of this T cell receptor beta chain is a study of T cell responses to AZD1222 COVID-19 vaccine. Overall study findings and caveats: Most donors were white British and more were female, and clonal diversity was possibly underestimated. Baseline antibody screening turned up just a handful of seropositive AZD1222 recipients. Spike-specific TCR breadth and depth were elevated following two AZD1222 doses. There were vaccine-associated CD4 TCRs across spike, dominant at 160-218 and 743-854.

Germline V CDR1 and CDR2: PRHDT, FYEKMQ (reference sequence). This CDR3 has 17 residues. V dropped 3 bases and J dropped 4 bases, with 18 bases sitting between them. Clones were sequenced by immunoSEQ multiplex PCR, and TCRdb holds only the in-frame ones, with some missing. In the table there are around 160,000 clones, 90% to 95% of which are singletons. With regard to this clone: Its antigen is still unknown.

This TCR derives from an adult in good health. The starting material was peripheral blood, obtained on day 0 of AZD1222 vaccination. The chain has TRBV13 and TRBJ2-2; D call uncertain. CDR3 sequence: CASSFRPGGSPTGELFF. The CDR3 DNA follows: TGTGCCAGCAGCTTCCGACCGGGCGGCTCACCCACCGGGGAGCTGTTTTTT.